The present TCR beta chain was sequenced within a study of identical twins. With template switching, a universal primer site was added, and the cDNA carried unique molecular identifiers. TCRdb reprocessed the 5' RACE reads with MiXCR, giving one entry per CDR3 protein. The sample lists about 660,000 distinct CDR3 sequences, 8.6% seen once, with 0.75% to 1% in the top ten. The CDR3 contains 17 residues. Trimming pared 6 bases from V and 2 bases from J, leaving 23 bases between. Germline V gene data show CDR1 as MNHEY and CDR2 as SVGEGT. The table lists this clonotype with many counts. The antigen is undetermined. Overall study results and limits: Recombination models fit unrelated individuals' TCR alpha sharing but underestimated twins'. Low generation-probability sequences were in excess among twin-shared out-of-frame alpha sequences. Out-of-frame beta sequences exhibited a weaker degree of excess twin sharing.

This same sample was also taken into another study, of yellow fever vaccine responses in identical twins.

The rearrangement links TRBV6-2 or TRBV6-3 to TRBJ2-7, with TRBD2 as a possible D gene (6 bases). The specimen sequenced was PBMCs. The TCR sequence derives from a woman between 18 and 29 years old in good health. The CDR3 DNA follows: TGTGCCAGCAGCCTGGGACTTGACTCATTGGCGACCTACGAGCAGTACTTC. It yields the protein CASSLGLDSLATYEQYF.